This T cell receptor (beta chain) was recorded in a study of shared clonotypes between healthy human individuals (dated by TCRdb to between 2020 and 2021). In terms of the full investigation: The cohort included three men and two women between 18 and 49 years of age. For each donor, CD4 naive and CD4 memory were each run on three plates, CD8 naive on two plates, and CD8 memory on one plate. The study deeply sequenced blood TCR repertoires of about 5 healthy adults to estimate repertoire size and the extent of clonotype sharing between individuals. To increase sequencing depth and limit assay-specific biases, different laboratories used diverse techniques to prepare libraries and sequence TCR repertoires. Leukapheresis yielded between about 0.85 and 10 billion PBMCs per donor.

For the CD8 naive samples, CD45RO-negative cells were positively selected for CCR7, yielding a CD45RA+CCR7+ population from which TemRA cells were excluded. The donors were healthy, HIV-negative adults who had no recently reported acute infections or vaccinations. Every donor was a Caucasian adult living in Nashville, Tennessee, USA. Blood was collected by leukapheresis, and PBMCs were isolated by Ficoll-Histopaque density gradient centrifugation and then cryopreserved in liquid nitrogen vapor phase. Analytical flow cytometry was used to check the purity and quantity of every magnetically sorted T cell population. Genomic DNA was isolated from each sorted fraction and quantified by UV absorbance on a Nanodrop 2000c. With regard to this clone: Its antigen remains unidentified. Base qualities are not recorded, but no much larger clone differs from it by a single base.

Overall results and qualifications from the work: Rarefaction of sorted-subset datasets indicated incomplete sequencing despite the large sequencing depth. Compared with non-shared clonotypes, the clonotypes found in all four sorted-subset donors had higher generation probabilities. The small number of donors limited the genetic and exposure-history diversity represented. Pairwise subsampling indicated that sequencing depth was expected to affect the degree of clonotype sharing among donors. Only blood was sampled, and tissue TCR repertoires likely differ from those in blood. About 5% of naive CD4, 3.5% of naive CD8, approximately 2.2% of memory CD4, and less than 0.45% of memory CD8 clonotypes were shared across several donors. Estimated clonotype richness was generally larger for naive than for memory subsets.

Based on the germline V gene, the CDR1 and CDR2 sequences are SNHLY and FYNNEI. Trimming costs V 9 bases and J 3 bases, and their ends lie 14 bases apart. The CDR3 runs 13 residues from the cysteine to the phenylalanine. Only the CDR3 DNA stays, 39 bases, in frame from base 1. Using the deep immunoSEQ assay, multiplex PCR amplified TCR CDR3 regions from genomic DNA. For each cell subset, the extracted genomic DNA was distributed evenly across all wells of several immunoSEQ 96-well plates, and each plate served as one replicate. Each replicate PCR for sorted subsets received roughly 0.2 ug genomic DNA, equal to 30,000 or so T cell genomes. Purified libraries were quantified with a Qubit 3.0 fluorometer, sized on a Bioanalyzer 2100, and re-quantified with the KAPA Library Quantification kit. Every immunoSEQ 96-well plate was sequenced on a dedicated single-read 150-cycle Illumina NextSeq 550 flow cell. On the authors' methods: The immunoSEQ output contained only junctional sequences without quality scores, so filtering could not match that applied to full-length reads. Sequences were annotated with PyIR, a Python wrapper for IgBLAST v1.9, using IMGT germline references to assign V/J genes and CDR3. Reads were filtered out if the reads had weak V/J assignments (E-value above 1e-6), no CDR3, stop codons, out-of-frame junctions, or ambiguous translated residues. V3J clonotypes were defined as sequences sharing the same inferred V gene, J gene, and CDR3 amino acid sequence. Percentage overlap between repertoires was calculated by dividing the number of shared unique clonotypes by the size of the smaller repertoire. RTK rarefaction, the Chao1 estimator, and Recon v2.1 estimates of unobserved clonotypes were used to assess repertoire richness. Generation probabilities for all TCRbeta clonotypes obtained by the gDNA method from a few donors were computed using OLGA. TCRdb's version of the immuneACCESS table is confined to in-frame rearrangements and falls short of the full clone set. An unresolved V gene accounts for under half of the shortfall where checked; the remainder is of unknown origin. V and J calls and clone size come straight from that table; D and trimming were deduced from the DNA. This sample lists 2 million to 2.5 million clones; approximately 94% were detected once. Of the sample, under 2% is held by the ten largest clones.

The source is a man between 18 and 35 years old in good health. Some clones in this sample may be carry-over from other donors' samples. Recombination linked TRBV2 to TRBJ1-1; no D gene can be assigned with confidence. The material sequenced was naive CD8+ T cells from PBMCs. The sample's cell subset or site label, decoded: CD45RA+CCR7+. The nucleotide sequence reads TGTGCCAGAAGAGGAAGGTCGGACACTGAAGCTTTCTTT. Translated, it gives CARRGRSDTEAFF.